The source of this TCR beta chain is a study of Ad26.COV2.S vaccination and SARS-CoV-2 variants. The CDR3 length is 14 residues. The V and J ends lost 3 bases and 4 bases respectively, with 11 bases between them. Per the germline V gene, CDR1 is SGHAT and CDR2 is FQNNGV. Some clones are missing from TCRdb's copy, which holds only in-frame ones; the method was immunoSEQ multiplex PCR. The data hold hundreds of thousands of clones, with approximately 86% observed a single time. Treatment described: 19 received Ad26.COV2.S at low or high dose, single or two shots; several received placebo; per-sample allocation not given. Day 63 following the first vaccine or placebo injection was when the samples were taken. This adult donor, from Boston, was 18-55 years old.

The chain couples TRBV11-2 to TRBJ2-3; no clear D. Sequencing was performed on peripheral blood, taken in a trial of Ad26.COV2.S vaccine versus placebo. The clonotype comes from a person aged 18-65 years who received the Ad26.COV2.S COVID-19 vaccine or a placebo. The CDR3 here is CASSFIPRSDTQYF. CDR3 DNA: TGTGCCAGCAGCTTTATCCCGCGTTCAGATACGCAGTATTTT.